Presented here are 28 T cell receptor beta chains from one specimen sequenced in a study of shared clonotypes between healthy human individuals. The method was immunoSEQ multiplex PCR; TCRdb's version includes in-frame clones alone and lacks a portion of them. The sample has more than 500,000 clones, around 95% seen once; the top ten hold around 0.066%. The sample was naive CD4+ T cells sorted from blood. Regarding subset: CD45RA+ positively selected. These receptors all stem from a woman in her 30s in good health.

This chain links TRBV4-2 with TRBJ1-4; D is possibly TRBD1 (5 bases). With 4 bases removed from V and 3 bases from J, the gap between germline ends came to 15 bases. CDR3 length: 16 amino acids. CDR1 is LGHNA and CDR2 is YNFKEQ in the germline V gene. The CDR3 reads CASSRDQGGSNEKLFF. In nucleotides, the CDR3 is TGTGCCAGCAGCCGTGACCAGGGTGGCTCTAATGAAAAACTGTTTTTT.

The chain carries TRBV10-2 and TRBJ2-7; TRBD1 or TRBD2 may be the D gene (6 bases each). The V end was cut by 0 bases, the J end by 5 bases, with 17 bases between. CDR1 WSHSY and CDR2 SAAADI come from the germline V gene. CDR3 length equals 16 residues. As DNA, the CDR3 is TGCGCCAGCAGTGAGTCGTTTTCGGGGGCTTGGGACGAGCAGTACTTC. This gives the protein CASSESFSGAWDEQYF.

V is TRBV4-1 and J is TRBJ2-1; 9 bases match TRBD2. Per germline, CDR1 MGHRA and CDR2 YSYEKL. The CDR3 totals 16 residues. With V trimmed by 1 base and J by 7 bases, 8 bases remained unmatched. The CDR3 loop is CASSQGGVAGDNEQFF. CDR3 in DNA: TGCGCCAGCAGCCAAGGAGGGGTAGCGGGAGATAATGAGCAGTTCTTC.

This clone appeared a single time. CDR3 protein: CASSKPSSAEQFF. In DNA, the CDR3 is TGTGCCAGCAGCAAGCCAAGTTCCGCTGAGCAGTTCTTC. This chain uses TRBV11-2 with TRBJ2-1; D unresolved. Germline V CDR1 and CDR2: SGHAT, FQNNGV. V was pared by 5 bases and J by 9 bases, with 14 bases between. This CDR3 region has 13 residues.

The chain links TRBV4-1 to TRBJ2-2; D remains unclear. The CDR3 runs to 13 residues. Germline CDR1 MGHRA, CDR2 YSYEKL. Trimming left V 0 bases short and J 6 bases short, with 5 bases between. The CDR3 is CASSQEGSGELFF. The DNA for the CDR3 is TGCGCCAGCAGCCAAGAGGGATCCGGGGAGCTGTTTTTT.

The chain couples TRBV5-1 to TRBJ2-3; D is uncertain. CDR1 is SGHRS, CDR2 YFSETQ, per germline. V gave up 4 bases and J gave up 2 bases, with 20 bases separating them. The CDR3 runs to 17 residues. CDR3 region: CASSPRIGIETTDTQYF. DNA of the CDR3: TGCGCCAGCAGCCCCCGGATCGGTATCGAAACCACAGATACGCAGTATTTT.

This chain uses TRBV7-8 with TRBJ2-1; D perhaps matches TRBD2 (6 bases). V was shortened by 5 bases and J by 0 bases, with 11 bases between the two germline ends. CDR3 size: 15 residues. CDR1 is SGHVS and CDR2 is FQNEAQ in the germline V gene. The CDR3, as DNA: TGTGCCAGCAGCGCATCCGGGGGCTCCTACAATGAGCAGTTCTTC. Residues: CASSASGGSYNEQFF.

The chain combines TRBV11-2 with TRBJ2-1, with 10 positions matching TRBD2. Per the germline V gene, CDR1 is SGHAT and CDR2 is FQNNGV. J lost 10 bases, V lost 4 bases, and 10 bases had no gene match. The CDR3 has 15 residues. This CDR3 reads CASSSQPGTSVEQFF. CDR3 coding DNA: TGTGCCAGCAGCTCGCAACCCGGGACTAGCGTGGAGCAGTTCTTC.

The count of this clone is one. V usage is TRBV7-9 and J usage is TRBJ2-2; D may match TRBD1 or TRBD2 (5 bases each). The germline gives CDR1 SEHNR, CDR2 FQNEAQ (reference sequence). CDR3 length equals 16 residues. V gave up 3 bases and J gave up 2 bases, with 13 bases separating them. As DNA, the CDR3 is TGTGCCAGCAGCTTGTCCGGGACGCCCAACACCGGGGAGCTGTTTTTT. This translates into CASSLSGTPNTGELFF.

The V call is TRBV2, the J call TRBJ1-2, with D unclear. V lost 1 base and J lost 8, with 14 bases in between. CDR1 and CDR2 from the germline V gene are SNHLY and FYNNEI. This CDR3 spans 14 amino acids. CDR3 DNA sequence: TGTGCCAGCAGTGAAGGTCCGAACCTAGGCGGCTACACCTTC. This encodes CASSEGPNLGGYTF.

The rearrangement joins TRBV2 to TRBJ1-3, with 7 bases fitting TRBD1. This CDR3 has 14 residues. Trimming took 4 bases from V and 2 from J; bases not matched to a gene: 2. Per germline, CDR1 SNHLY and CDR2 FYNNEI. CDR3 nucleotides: TGTGCCAGCAGTGGACAGGGAACTGGAAACACCATATATTTT. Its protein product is CASSGQGTGNTIYF.

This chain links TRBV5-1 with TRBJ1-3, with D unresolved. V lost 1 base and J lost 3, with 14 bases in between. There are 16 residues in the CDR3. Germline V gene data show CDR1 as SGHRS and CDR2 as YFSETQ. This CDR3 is CASSLNGTPLGNTIYF. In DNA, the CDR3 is TGCGCCAGCAGCTTGAACGGCACTCCTCTTGGAAACACCATATATTTT.

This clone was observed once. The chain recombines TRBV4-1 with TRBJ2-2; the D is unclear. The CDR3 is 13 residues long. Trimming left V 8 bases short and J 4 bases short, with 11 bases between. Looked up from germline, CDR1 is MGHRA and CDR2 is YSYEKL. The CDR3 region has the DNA TGCGCCAGCGAGGCAGGAGTCACCGGGGAGCTGTTTTTT. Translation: CASEAGVTGELFF.

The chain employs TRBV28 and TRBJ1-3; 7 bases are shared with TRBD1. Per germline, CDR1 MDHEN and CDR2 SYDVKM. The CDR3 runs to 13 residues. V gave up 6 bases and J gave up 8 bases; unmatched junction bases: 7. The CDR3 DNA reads TGTGCCAGCAGACGCGACAGGGCGGACACCATATATTTT. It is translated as CASRRDRADTIYF.

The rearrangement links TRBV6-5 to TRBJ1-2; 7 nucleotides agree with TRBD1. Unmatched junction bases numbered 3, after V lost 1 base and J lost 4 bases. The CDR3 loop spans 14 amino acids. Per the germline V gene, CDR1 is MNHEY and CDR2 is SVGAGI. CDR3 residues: CASSYLQGSYGYTF. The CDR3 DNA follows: TGTGCCAGCAGTTACTTACAGGGGAGCTATGGCTACACCTTC.

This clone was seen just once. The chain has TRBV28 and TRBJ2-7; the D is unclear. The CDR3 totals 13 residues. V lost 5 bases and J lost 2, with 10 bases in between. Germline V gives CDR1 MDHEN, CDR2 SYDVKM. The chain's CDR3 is CASSGVGTYEQYF. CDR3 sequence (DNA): TGTGCCAGCAGTGGGGTTGGGACCTACGAGCAGTACTTC.

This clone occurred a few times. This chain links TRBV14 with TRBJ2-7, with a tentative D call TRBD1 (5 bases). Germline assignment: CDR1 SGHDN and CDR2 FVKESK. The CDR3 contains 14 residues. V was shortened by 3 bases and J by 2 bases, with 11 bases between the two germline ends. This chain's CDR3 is CASSQGRVPYEQYF. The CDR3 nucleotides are TGTGCCAGCAGCCAGGGGCGAGTACCCTACGAGCAGTACTTC.

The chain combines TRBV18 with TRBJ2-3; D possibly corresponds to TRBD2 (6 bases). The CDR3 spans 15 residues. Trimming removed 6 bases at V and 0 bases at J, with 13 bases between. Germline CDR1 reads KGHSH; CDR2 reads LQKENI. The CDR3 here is CASSALGGSTDTQYF. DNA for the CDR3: TGTGCCAGCTCCGCCCTCGGGGGAAGCACAGATACGCAGTATTTT.

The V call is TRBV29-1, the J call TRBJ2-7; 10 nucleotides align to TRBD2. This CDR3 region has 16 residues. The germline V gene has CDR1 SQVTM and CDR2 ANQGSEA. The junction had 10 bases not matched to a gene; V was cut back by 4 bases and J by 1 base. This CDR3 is CSVVAEREGRSYEQYF. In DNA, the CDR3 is TGCAGCGTTGTAGCGGAGCGGGAGGGCCGTTCCTACGAGCAGTACTTC.

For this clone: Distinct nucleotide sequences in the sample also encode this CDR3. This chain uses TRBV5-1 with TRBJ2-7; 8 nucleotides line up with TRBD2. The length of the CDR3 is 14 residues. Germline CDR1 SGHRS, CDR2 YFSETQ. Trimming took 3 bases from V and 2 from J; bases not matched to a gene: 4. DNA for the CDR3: TGCGCCAGCAGCTCGGGACTAGGGCCCTACGAGCAGTACTTC. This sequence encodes CASSSGLGPYEQYF.

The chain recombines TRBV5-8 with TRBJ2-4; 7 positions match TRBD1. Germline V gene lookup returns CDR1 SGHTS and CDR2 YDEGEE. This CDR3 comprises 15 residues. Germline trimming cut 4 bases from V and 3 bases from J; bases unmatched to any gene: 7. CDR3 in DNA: TGTGCCAGCAGCCAGGGGGTCTGGAACAAAAACATTCAGTACTTC. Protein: CASSQGVWNKNIQYF. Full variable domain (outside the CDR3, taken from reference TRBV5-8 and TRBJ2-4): EAGVTQSPTHLIKTRGQQATLRCSPISGHTSVYWYQQALGLGLQFLLWYDEGEERNRGNFPPRFSGRQFPNYSSELNVNALELEDSALYLCASSQGVWNKNIQYFGAGTRLSVL.

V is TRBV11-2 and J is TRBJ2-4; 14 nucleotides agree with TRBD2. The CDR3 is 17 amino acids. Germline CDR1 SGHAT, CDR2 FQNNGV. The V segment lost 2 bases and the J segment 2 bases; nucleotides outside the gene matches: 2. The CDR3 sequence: CASSLRLAGGTKNIQYF. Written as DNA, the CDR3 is TGTGCCAGCAGCTTACGACTAGCGGGAGGGACCAAAAACATTCAGTACTTC.

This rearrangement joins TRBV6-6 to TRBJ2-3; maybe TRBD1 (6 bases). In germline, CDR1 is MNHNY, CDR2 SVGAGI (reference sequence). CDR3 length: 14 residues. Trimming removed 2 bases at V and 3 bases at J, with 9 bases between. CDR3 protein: CASSYLGQTDTQYF. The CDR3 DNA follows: TGTGCCAGCAGTTACCTCGGACAGACAGATACGCAGTATTTT.

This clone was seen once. The DNA for the CDR3 is TGTGCCAGCAGCTTGGTAGCGCACTCTGGGGCCAACGTCCTGACTTTC. Its protein product is CASSLVAHSGANVLTF. The V gene is TRBV5-4, the J gene TRBJ2-6, with D tentatively TRBD2 (5 bases). Germline assignment: CDR1 SGHNT and CDR2 YYREEE (reference sequence). V was pared by 0 bases and J by 0 bases, with 7 bases between. CDR3 length equals 16 residues.

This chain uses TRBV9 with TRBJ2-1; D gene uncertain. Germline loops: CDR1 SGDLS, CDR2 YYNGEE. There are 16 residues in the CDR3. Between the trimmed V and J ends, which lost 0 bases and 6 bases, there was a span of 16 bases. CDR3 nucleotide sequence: TGTGCCAGCAGCGTAGTAGCAAGCGAGTTAGGCAATGAGCAGTTCTTC. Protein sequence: CASSVVASELGNEQFF. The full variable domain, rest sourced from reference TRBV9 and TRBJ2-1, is DSGVTQTPKHLITATGQRVTLRCSPRSGDLSVYWYQQSLDQGLQFLIQYYNGEERAKGNILERFSAQQFPDLHSELNLSSLELGDSALYFCASSVVASELGNEQFFGPGTRLTVL.

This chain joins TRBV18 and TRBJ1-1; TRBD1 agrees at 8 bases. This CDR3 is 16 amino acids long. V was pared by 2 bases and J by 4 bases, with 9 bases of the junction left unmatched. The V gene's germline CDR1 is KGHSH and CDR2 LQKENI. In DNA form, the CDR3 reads TGTGCCAGCTCACCAGGAGACAGGGGCGGAGGCACTGAAGCTTTCTTT. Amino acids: CASSPGDRGGGTEAFF. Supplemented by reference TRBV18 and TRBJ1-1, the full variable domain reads NAGVMQNPRHLVRRRGQEARLRCSPMKGHSHVYWYRQLPEEGLKFMVYLQKENIIDESGMPKERFSAEFPKEGPSILRIQQVVRGDSAAYFCASSPGDRGGGTEAFFGQGTRLTVV.

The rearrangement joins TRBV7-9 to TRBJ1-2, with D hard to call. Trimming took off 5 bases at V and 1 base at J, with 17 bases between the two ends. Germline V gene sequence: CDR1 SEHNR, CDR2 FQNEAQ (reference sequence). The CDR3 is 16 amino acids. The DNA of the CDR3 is TGTGCCAGCAGCCCTGGAACGTCGGTTCGTAACTATGGCTACACCTTC. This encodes CASSPGTSVRNYGYTF. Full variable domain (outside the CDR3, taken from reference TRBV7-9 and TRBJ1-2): DTGVSQNPRHKITKRGQNVTFRCDPISEHNRLYWYRQTLGQGPEFLTYFQNEAQLEKSRLLSDRFSAERPKGSFSTLEIQRTEQGDSAMYLCASSPGTSVRNYGYTFGSGTRLTVV.

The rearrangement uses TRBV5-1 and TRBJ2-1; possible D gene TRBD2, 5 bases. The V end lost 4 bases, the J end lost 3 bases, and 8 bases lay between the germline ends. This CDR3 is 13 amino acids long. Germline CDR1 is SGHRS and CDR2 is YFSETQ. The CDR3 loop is CASSLGNYNEQFF. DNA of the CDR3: TGCGCCAGCAGCCTCGGGAACTACAATGAGCAGTTCTTC.